One and the same sample provided the 6 T cell receptor beta chains below, sequenced in a study of tumor and adjacent non-tumor tissue in lung cancer. The template was RNA from unsorted bulk tissue. The normal lung tissue was taken more than 3 cm from the tumor edge. Three rounds of nested PCR, following a modified ARM-PCR protocol, produced the TCRbeta library. Each CDR3 protein gets one entry after TCRdb re-called the multiplex PCR reads with MiXCR. The top ten hold roughly 19% of the sample, which has some 97,000 distinct CDR3 sequences, approximately 65% seen once. Sequencing was performed on distant non-tumor lung tissue. The receptor source for this set is a man aged 30 to 39 with non-small cell lung cancer.

Comment on this clonotype: Relative to the germline gene, one junction end is altered; a read error may explain this. The CDR3 spells CARSSGTALYEQYF. As DNA, the CDR3 is TGTGCCAGGAGTTCCGGGACAGCCCTCTACGAGCAGTACTTC. V gene TRBV28 combines with J gene TRBJ2-7; TRBD1 matches at 7 bases. The CDR3 runs 14 residues. Per germline, CDR1 MDHEN and CDR2 SYDVKM.

Points on this clonotype: Sequence at one end of the junction differs from germline and may be a read error. The chain employs TRBV6-2 or TRBV6-3 and TRBJ1-5; tentative D call: TRBD1 (5 bases). Germline assignment: CDR1 MNHEY and CDR2 SVGEGT. This CDR3 comprises 14 residues. This CDR3 is CTSSSGRGVQPQHF. CDR3 DNA: TGTACCAGCAGTTCGGGACGGGGGGTACAGCCCCAGCATTTT.

This clonotype was detected once. One end of the junction varies from germline; a read error may be responsible. CDR3 DNA: TGTGCCAGCAATCGAGGACAGGGGGCCTCCTACGTGCAGTACTTC. Its translation: CASNRGQGASYVQYF. V usage is TRBV6-5 and J usage is TRBJ2-7; 11 nucleotides align to TRBD1. The CDR3 consists of 15 residues. CDR1 is MNHEY, CDR2 SVGAGI, per germline.

This clonotype was detected ten times or more. The chain employs TRBV4-1 and TRBJ2-1; tentatively, D is TRBD1 or TRBD2 (7 bases each). Germline V gene lookup returns CDR1 MGHRA and CDR2 YSYEKL. This CDR3 is 17 amino acids long. Deletions cut 5 bases from V and 3 bases from J, with 20 bases between. This CDR3 reads CASSSGEGAVFYNEQFF. The CDR3 DNA sequence: TGCGCCAGCAGCTCTGGGGAGGGGGCGGTATTCTACAATGAGCAGTTCTTC.

In regard to this clonotype: Germline and junction disagree at one end, which may indicate a read error. The V gene is TRBV12-3 or TRBV12-4, the J gene TRBJ1-4; D gene ambiguous. The CDR3 spans 14 residues. CDR3 region: CTSNSSATNEKLFF. CDR3 bases: TGTACCAGCAATTCGTCTGCAACTAATGAAAAACTGTTTTTT.

As for this clonotype: A much more abundant neighbour one base away suggests this may be a read error. The chain couples TRBV4-2 to TRBJ1-5; 7 nucleotides match TRBD1. Germline assignment: CDR1 LGHNA and CDR2 YNFKEQ. J was trimmed by 0 bases and V by 0 bases; bases with no gene match: 5. The CDR3 runs to 17 residues. CDR3 DNA sequence: TGTGCCAGCAGCCAAGATTTTGGGACAGATAGCAATCAGCCCCAGCATTTT. It yields the protein CASSQDFGTDSNQPQHF.